Sequencing of this T cell receptor (beta chain) was carried out in a study of regulatory T cells in long-lasting Graves disease. The CDR3 extends over 16 amino acids. Trimming removed 5 bases from V and 0 bases from J, with 15 bases in between. Germline-derived CDR1 and CDR2 are LNHDA and SQIVND (reference sequence). This clonotype was seen a single time. Noted time point: newly diagnosed GD, antithyroid drugs for less than 3 months. Making the TCR library involved RNA that had been extracted from PBMCs. Graves' disease was diagnosed by American Thyroid Association guidelines. A blood draw put approximately 9 milliliters of peripheral blood into EDTA tubes. Arm-PCR of CDR3 regions with iRepertoire HTBI primers generated TCR beta libraries. TCRdb reprocessed the multiplex PCR reads with MiXCR, giving one entry per CDR3 protein. Among 450,000 to 650,000 distinct CDR3 sequences, 15% to 20% were seen once, and the ten largest hold roughly 25%.

The data also belong to a second study, concerning T cells in Graves' hyperthyroidism and ophthalmopathy. From that paper: Before onset, by a median of around 6.1 months, the model predicted ophthalmopathy.

Sequences were derived from peripheral blood mononuclear cells (PBMCs), sampled at new diagnosis, from a patient treated with antithyroid drugs. The rearrangement links TRBV19 to TRBJ2-3; D may correspond to TRBD1 or TRBD2 (5 bases each). This receptor was taken from a woman aged 40 to 65 with Graves disease. DNA of the CDR3: TGTGCCAGTAGTCTACTCGGGACGGCTAGCACAGATACGCAGTATTTT. Its protein product is CASSLLGTASTDTQYF. The full variable domain, rest sourced from reference TRBV19 and TRBJ2-3, is DGGITQSPKYLFRKEGQNVTLSCEQNLNHDAMYWYRQDPGQGLRLIYYSQIVNDFQKGDIAEGYSVSREKKESFPLTVTSAQKNPTAFYLCASSLLGTASTDTQYFGPGTRLTVL.